Below are 30 T cell receptor beta chains sequenced from a single sample in a study of early T cells in non-severe SARS-CoV-2 infection. TCRdb itself ran the 5' RACE reads through MiXCR, one entry per CDR3 protein. The repertoire holds roughly 69,000 distinct CDR3 sequences, with 10% as singletons. The sample was whole blood, taken at baseline. Receptors were obtained from an adult who was a healthcare worker with PCR-confirmed SARS-CoV-2 infection or an uninfected control (not recorded which).

This clonotype was detected ten times or more. This rearrangement joins TRBV5-1 to TRBJ1-3; no clear D. Germline loops: CDR1 SGHRS, CDR2 YFSETQ. The CDR3 contains 15 residues. The V gene lost 0 bases and the J gene lost 4 bases, with 11 bases spanning the gap. CDR3 residues: CASSLGPAEGNTIYF. CDR3 bases: TGCGCCAGCAGCTTGGGGCCAGCGGAAGGAAACACCATATATTTT.

A few counts support this clonotype. The CDR3 is CASSLTENTEAFF. For the CDR3, the DNA is TGTGCCAGCAGTTTAACCGAGAACACTGAAGCTTTCTTT. This sequence joins TRBV28 and TRBJ1-1, with unresolved D. With 2 bases removed from V and 1 base from J, the gap between germline ends came to 5 bases. The length of the CDR3 is 13 residues. Germline-derived CDR1 and CDR2 are MDHEN and SYDVKM.

The rearrangement links TRBV24-1 to TRBJ1-1; D uncertain. The CDR3 is 13 residues long. Trimming removed 9 bases from V and 1 base from J, with 11 bases in between. Germline values: CDR1 KGHDR, CDR2 SFDVKD. The CDR3 loop is CATEDEGNTEAFF. The CDR3 DNA sequence: TGTGCCACCGAAGACGAGGGGAACACTGAAGCTTTCTTT.

This clonotype was found many times. The J gene is TRBJ2-6, the V gene TRBV12-3 or TRBV12-4; 9 nucleotides match TRBD1. J gave up 5 bases and V 5 bases, and 1 base lay outside the gene matches. The CDR3 runs 14 residues. The chain's CDR3 is CASSGTGRANVLTF. As DNA, the CDR3 is TGTGCCAGCAGTGGGACAGGGAGGGCCAACGTCCTGACTTTC.

This clonotype has just one count. The chain employs TRBV30 and TRBJ2-7; 9 nucleotides align to TRBD2. CDR3 size: 14 residues. Germline V CDR1 and CDR2: GTSNPN, SVGIG (reference sequence). V trimming: 1 base; J trimming: 9 bases; junction bases outside the gene matches: 10. For the CDR3, the DNA is TGTGCCTGGAGTGCGCTAGCGGGAATCCACGGGCAGTACTTC. It is translated as CAWSALAGIHGQYF.

J is TRBJ1-2 and V is TRBV6-1; D may be TRBD1 (5 bases). Germline V gives CDR1 MNHNS, CDR2 SASEGT. The CDR3 loop spans 12 amino acids. With 6 bases removed from V and 3 bases from J, the gap between germline ends came to 8 bases. This CDR3 is CASRGRDYGYTF. CDR3 in DNA: TGTGCCAGCAGAGGCAGGGACTATGGCTACACCTTC.

This clonotype has a count of ten or more. The chain combines TRBV4-2 with TRBJ2-1, with D possibly being TRBD2 (6 bases). Per germline, CDR1 LGHNA and CDR2 YNFKEQ. The V end was cut by 0 bases, the J end by 0 bases, with 15 bases between. The CDR3 contains 18 residues. Here the CDR3 DNA reads TGTGCCAGCAGCCAAGATTTTTACGGGGACTTCTCCTACAATGAGCAGTTCTTC. This codes for CASSQDFYGDFSYNEQFF.

In this sample, this clonotype turned up a few times. The chain has TRBV27 and TRBJ2-7; D may match TRBD1 or TRBD2 (5 bases each). Trimming pared 0 bases from V and 3 bases from J, leaving 9 bases between. The length of the CDR3 is 14 residues. Germline-derived CDR1 and CDR2 are MNHEY and SMNVEV (reference sequence). CDR3 region: CASSLSWDGYEQYF. The CDR3 DNA is TGTGCCAGCAGTTTATCGTGGGACGGCTACGAGCAGTACTTC.

This clonotype was observed many times. The chain uses TRBV6-2 or TRBV6-3 and TRBJ2-1; 9 bases align to TRBD2. Germline loops: CDR1 MNHEY, CDR2 SVGEGT. This CDR3 has 15 amino acids. V trimming: 6 bases; J trimming: 4 bases; junction bases outside the gene matches: 7. CDR3 amino acids: CASSLGLARYNEQFF. For the CDR3, the DNA is TGTGCCAGCAGCTTAGGACTAGCGAGATACAATGAGCAGTTCTTC.

Ten or more counts support this clonotype. The J gene is TRBJ2-2, the V gene TRBV28; TRBD2 is a possible D gene (6 bases). CDR1 and CDR2 from the germline V gene are MDHEN and SYDVKM. This CDR3 region has 15 residues. The V and J ends lost 6 bases and 2 bases respectively, with 13 bases between them. The CDR3 sequence: CASSSSGVNTGELFF. The CDR3 DNA reads TGTGCCAGCAGCTCCTCGGGGGTCAACACCGGGGAGCTGTTTTTT.

The count of this clonotype is one. J is TRBJ2-5 and V is TRBV6-5, with 8 bases fitting TRBD2. Germline V lookup: CDR1 MNHEY, CDR2 SVGAGI. The CDR3 spans 16 residues. The J segment lost 3 bases and the V segment lost 5 bases, leaving 11 bases of the junction unmatched. The DNA for the CDR3 is TGTGCCAGCAGTCCCCCGGGACTAGTGGCTAAAGAGACCCAGTACTTC. Its translation: CASSPPGLVAKETQYF.

The table lists this clonotype with many counts. V and J are TRBV15 and TRBJ1-2; TRBD1 agrees at 7 bases. V shed 3 bases and J 4 bases; nucleotides not matched to a gene: 5. The CDR3 length is 14 residues. Germline lookup yields CDR1 LNHNV and CDR2 YYDKDF (reference sequence). The CDR3 loop reads CATSSDRVGYGYTF. Here the CDR3 DNA reads TGTGCCACCAGCAGTGACAGGGTGGGCTATGGCTACACCTTC.

This clonotype has a handful of counts. This chain links TRBV20-1 with TRBJ2-1; 12 nucleotides agree with TRBD2. The CDR3 has 15 residues. After removal of 5 bases from V and 2 bases from J, the junction contained 4 bases not matched to a gene. Germline V gives CDR1 DFQATT, CDR2 SNEGSKA (reference sequence). The CDR3 protein is CSADRTSGAYNEQFF. Here the CDR3 DNA reads TGCAGTGCTGATCGGACTAGCGGGGCCTACAATGAGCAGTTCTTC.

In this sample, this clonotype turned up a few times. CDR3 protein: CASSFIVRGSEQYF. In DNA form, the CDR3 reads TGTGCCAGCAGCTTCATTGTCAGGGGGAGCGAGCAGTACTTC. V gene TRBV11-2 combines with J gene TRBJ2-7; the match to TRBD1 covers 7 bases. This CDR3 is 14 amino acids long. V was pared by 3 bases and J by 6 bases, with 8 bases of the junction left unmatched. CDR1 is SGHAT and CDR2 is FQNNGV in the germline V gene.

This clonotype was seen many times. The chain couples TRBV9 to TRBJ2-6, with D perhaps given as TRBD1 or TRBD2 (5 bases each). Germline loops: CDR1 SGDLS, CDR2 YYNGEE. The V end was cut by 2 bases, the J end by 3 bases, with 6 bases between. This CDR3 comprises 14 residues. The CDR3 loop is CASSVGGGANVLTF. The CDR3 DNA reads TGTGCCAGCAGCGTTGGGGGTGGGGCCAACGTCCTGACTTTC.

This clonotype has ten or more counts. This chain connects TRBV10-3 to TRBJ2-1; TRBD2 matches at 7 bases. With 0 bases clipped from V and 4 bases from J, the junction kept 6 bases outside the gene matches. The CDR3 runs 16 residues. Germline V lookup: CDR1 ENHRY, CDR2 SYGVKD. The CDR3 region is CAISESSQRDYNEQFF. The CDR3 bases are TGTGCCATCAGTGAGTCGAGCCAGCGGGATTACAATGAGCAGTTCTTC.

This clonotype has more than one count but fewer than ten. The chain employs TRBV29-1 and TRBJ2-7; unclear D gene. Germline assignment: CDR1 SQVTM and CDR2 ANQGSEA. V was cut by 4 bases and J by 1 base, with 8 bases left in between. The CDR3 is 12 amino acids. The CDR3 bases are TGCAGCGTTGCCTTGAGTTCCTACGAGCAGTACTTC. Its translation is CSVALSSYEQYF.

Concerning this clonotype itself: The junction shows a germline mismatch at one end, possibly a read error. The chain uses TRBV29-1 and TRBJ2-7; 9 nucleotides align to TRBD1. This CDR3 spans 15 amino acids. Germline V CDR1 and CDR2: SQVTM, ANQGSEA. The CDR3 DNA is TGCAGCGTGGCCGGGACAGGGACGGAATCCTACGGGCAGTACTTC. Translated, it gives CSVAGTGTESYGQYF.

This clonotype was counted many times. V gene TRBV10-3 combines with J gene TRBJ1-3, with TRBD1 matching over 11 bases. Germline CDR1 reads ENHRY; CDR2 reads SYGVKD. Losses at the gene ends were 2 bases for V and 5 bases for J; bases not matched to a gene: 2. The CDR3 covers 15 residues. CDR3 DNA sequence: TGTGCCATCAGTGAGGGACAGGGGGCCAGAAACACCATATATTTT. It yields the protein CAISEGQGARNTIYF.

The chain is built from TRBV7-2 and TRBJ2-5; tentative D call: TRBD1 (6 bases). V was cut by 5 bases and J by 0 bases, with 13 bases left in between. This CDR3 spans 15 amino acids. Germline CDR1 and CDR2: SGHTA and FQGNSA. The CDR3 spells CASSPRTDYQETQYF. The CDR3 DNA follows: TGTGCCAGCAGCCCGAGGACAGACTACCAAGAGACCCAGTACTTC.

The rearrangement joins TRBV6-2 or TRBV6-3 to TRBJ1-1; 7 nucleotides align to TRBD1. The CDR3 consists of 13 residues. The trim removed 5 bases at V and 6 bases at J, leaving 6 bases unmatched. Per the germline V gene, CDR1 is MNHEY and CDR2 is SVGEGT. For the CDR3, the DNA is TGTGCCAGCAGTCTGACAGGGAGCGCTGAAGCTTTCTTT. Its translation is CASSLTGSAEAFF.

This clonotype was found many times. The V and J genes are TRBV12-3 or TRBV12-4 and TRBJ1-1, with D tentatively TRBD1 (6 bases). With 6 bases removed from V and 4 bases from J, the gap between germline ends came to 21 bases. The CDR3 has 16 residues. The CDR3 DNA is TGTGCCAGCAGGGAGGGACATGAGGGGAGTGGCACTGAAGCTTTCTTT. Translated: CASREGHEGSGTEAFF.

V usage is TRBV29-1 and J usage is TRBJ2-3; 12 nucleotides agree with TRBD2. Unmatched junction bases numbered 11, after V lost 7 bases and J lost 0 bases. CDR1 is SQVTM, CDR2 ANQGSEA, per germline. The CDR3 is 17 residues long. The CDR3 nucleotides are TGCAGCGGGAACCTTGGACTAGCGGGAAAAAGCACAGATACGCAGTATTTT. The encoded protein is CSGNLGLAGKSTDTQYF.

This clonotype has more than one count but fewer than ten. This chain joins TRBV14 and TRBJ2-1; TRBD2 matches at 9 bases. The V segment lost 0 bases and the J segment 3 bases; nucleotides outside the gene matches: 9. CDR3 length equals 18 residues. CDR1 and CDR2 from the germline V gene are SGHDN and FVKESK. CDR3 DNA: TGTGCCAGCAGCCAAGATGGGAGTAGCGGGAGAGTCTACAATGAGCAGTTCTTC. It translates to CASSQDGSSGRVYNEQFF.

J is TRBJ2-5 and V is TRBV29-1; the D call may be TRBD1 or TRBD2 (5 bases each). The CDR3 consists of 12 residues. Germline loops: CDR1 SQVTM, CDR2 ANQGSEA. Trimming left V 6 bases short and J 2 bases short, with 10 bases between. In DNA, the CDR3 is TGCAGCGTGTCGAGGGGTCAAGAGACCCAGTACTTC. Its protein is CSVSRGQETQYF.

This clonotype occurred a few times. J is TRBJ2-7 and V is TRBV10-3, with 7 bases that match TRBD1. V was clipped by 7 bases and J by 1 base; unmatched bases: 10. The CDR3 loop spans 15 amino acids. The germline gives CDR1 ENHRY, CDR2 SYGVKD. DNA of the CDR3: TGTGCCATCACCAGATTCCCGGGACAGTCCTACGAGCAGTACTTC. Translation: CAITRFPGQSYEQYF.

In this sample, this clonotype turned up a few times. The chain is built from TRBV27 and TRBJ2-1; perhaps TRBD2 as D (6 bases). The CDR3 consists of 11 residues. Germline CDR1 MNHEY, CDR2 SMNVEV (reference sequence). Trimming removed 3 bases at V and 12 bases at J, with 9 bases between. This CDR3 is CASSFAGSQFF. The CDR3, as DNA: TGTGCCAGCAGTTTTGCGGGGTCGCAGTTCTTC.

Many counts were recorded for this clonotype. CDR3 in amino acids: CASSYSVAGGENTQYF. The DNA of the CDR3 is TGTGCCAGCAGTTACTCGGTAGCGGGCGGCGAGAATACGCAGTATTTT. The V and J genes are TRBV6-2 or TRBV6-3 and TRBJ2-3, with 7 bases fitting TRBD2. Germline V gives CDR1 MNHEY, CDR2 SVGEGT. Trimming removed 0 bases from V and 7 bases from J; junction bases left unmatched: 10. CDR3 length equals 16 residues.

This clonotype was seen many times. The chain carries TRBV6-5 and TRBJ2-1; TRBD2 matches at 10 bases. Germline CDR1 and CDR2: MNHEY and SVGAGI. After removal of 6 bases from V and 10 bases from J, the junction contained 12 bases not matched to a gene. The CDR3 runs 15 residues. The CDR3 reads CASRSGTSVQGEQFF. CDR3 nucleotides: TGTGCCAGCAGGTCCGGGACTAGCGTTCAGGGGGAGCAGTTCTTC.

This clonotype was counted a few times. V is TRBV28 and J is TRBJ2-7; no clear D. Germline V gene data show CDR1 as MDHEN and CDR2 as SYDVKM. V was shortened by 7 bases and J by 7 bases, with 20 bases between the two germline ends. This CDR3 comprises 14 residues. CDR3 sequence reads: CASIEAPRGGEQYF. The CDR3 coding sequence is TGTGCCAGCATCGAAGCCCCGAGAGGTGGTGAGCAGTACTTC.